The entry below describes one TCR gamma chain. Antigen unknown. This record belongs to a study of intestinal T cells in coeliac disease. Genomic DNA came from ten roughly 5.2-µm formalin-fixed paraffin-embedded scrolls per case. Overall study findings and caveats: Coeliac and control groups differed significantly in age.

CDR1 is GITISATS, CDR2 ISYDGTV, per germline (reference sequence). Trimming removed 3 bases from V and 0 bases from J; junction bases left unmatched: 5. The CDR3 length is 14 residues. Using around 210 ng of biopsy DNA, TRG was amplified with LymphoTrack primers. TCRdb re-called the multiplex PCR reads through CATT. Here the sample spans about 860 gamma-chain clones, about half being singletons. Specimen: a duodenal biopsy. The chain has TRGV9 and TRGJ1 or TRGJ2. The sequence came from a human donor with celiac disease. This CDR3 is CALWEPMNYYKKLF. The CDR3 DNA sequence: TGTGCCTTGTGGGAGCCGATGAATTATTATAAGAAACTCTTT.